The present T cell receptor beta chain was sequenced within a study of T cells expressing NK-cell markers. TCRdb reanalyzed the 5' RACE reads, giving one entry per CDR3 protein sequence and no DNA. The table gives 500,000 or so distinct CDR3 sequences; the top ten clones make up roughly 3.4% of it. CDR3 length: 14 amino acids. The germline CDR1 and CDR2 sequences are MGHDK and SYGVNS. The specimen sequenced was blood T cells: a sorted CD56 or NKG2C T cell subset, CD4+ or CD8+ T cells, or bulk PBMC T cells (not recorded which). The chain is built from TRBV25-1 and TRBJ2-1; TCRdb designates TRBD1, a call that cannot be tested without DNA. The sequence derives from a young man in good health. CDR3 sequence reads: CASSDPARYNEQFF.